Listed below are T cell receptor beta chains from one sample, sequenced in a study of chemoradiotherapy in HPV16-positive cancers. Clones were sequenced by immunoSEQ multiplex PCR, and TCRdb holds only the in-frame ones, with some missing. The sample has approximately 630 clones, 84% seen once. Here the sequenced sample was tumor tissue, taken from a patient who underwent chemoradiotherapy. These TCRs come from a human donor with HPV-associated anogenital cancer. Both conserved end residues are part of each CDR3. Fields, in order: clone size, V gene, D gene, CDR3 protein. The D gene is left open where the match is weak. Only some rows state a clone size, as once, few, many or a class for expanded clones.

clone_size: NA; v_call: TRBV10-2; d_call: TRBD2; cdr3_aa: CASKPPFGGDQETQYF
clone_size: NA; v_call: TRBV10-1; d_call: TRBD1; cdr3_aa: CASSEGDSKNIQYF
clone_size: NA; v_call: TRBV18; d_call: NA; cdr3_aa: CASSPRDTEAFF
clone_size: NA; v_call: TRBV11-2; d_call: NA; cdr3_aa: CASSLDPGTQPQHF
clone_size: NA; v_call: TRBV2; d_call: NA; cdr3_aa: CASNRQVSNQPQHF
clone_size: NA; v_call: TRBV29-1; d_call: TRBD1; cdr3_aa: CSVETGGQGNSPLHF
clone_size: NA; v_call: TRBV7-9; d_call: NA; cdr3_aa: CASSFERTAALLVLTF
clone_size: NA; v_call: TRBV6-6; d_call: TRBD2; cdr3_aa: CASYLAGSHEQFF
clone_size: NA; v_call: TRBV7-9; d_call: TRBD1; cdr3_aa: CASSRRTGQETQYF
clone_size: NA; v_call: TRBV5-5; d_call: NA; cdr3_aa: CASSLAGNTQETQYF
clone_size: NA; v_call: TRBV5-1; d_call: TRBD2; cdr3_aa: CASSLGLAGETDTQYF
clone_size: few; v_call: TRBV6-1; d_call: NA; cdr3_aa: CASSEAGYNEQFF
clone_size: NA; v_call: TRBV9; d_call: NA; cdr3_aa: CASSPGLFYEQYF